The 18 T cell receptor beta chains given below trace back to one sample, sequenced in a study of T cell responses to AZD1222 COVID-19 vaccine. Sequenced by immunoSEQ multiplex PCR; TCRdb stores in-frame clones only, minus some. The profile shows around 100,000 clones, around 92% of them singletons. The sequenced sample was peripheral blood, obtained on day 0 of AZD1222 vaccination. These receptors all come from an adult in good health.

The chain uses TRBV10-3 and TRBJ2-1; tentative D call: TRBD2 (6 bases). CDR1 and CDR2 (germline): ENHRY, SYGVKD. This CDR3 has 14 amino acids. Between the trimmed V and J ends, which lost 4 bases and 9 bases, there was a span of 16 bases. The CDR3 nucleotides are TGTGCCATCAGTGGTGGCCAGGGACTTGGTGAGCAGTTCTTC. This encodes CAISGGQGLGEQFF.

The genes are TRBV5-6 and TRBJ2-5, with D perhaps matching TRBD1 or TRBD2 (5 bases each). The CDR3 consists of 16 residues. Germline assignment: CDR1 SGHDT and CDR2 YYEEEE. V lost 0 bases to trimming and J lost 2 bases, with 14 bases between them. The CDR3 region has the DNA TGTGCCAGCAGCTTGGGACAGCTAGCTATTCAAGAGACCCAGTACTTC. This sequence encodes CASSLGQLAIQETQYF. Full variable domain (remainder filled in from reference TRBV5-6 and TRBJ2-5): DAGVTQSPTHLIKTRGQQVTLRCSPKSGHDTVSWYQQALGQGPQFIFQYYEEEERQRGNFPDRFSGHQFPNYSSELNVNALLLGDSALYLCASSLGQLAIQETQYFGPGTRLLVL.

The rearrangement uses TRBV28 and TRBJ1-1, with a possible D match to TRBD1 (5 bases). This CDR3 has 15 residues. Deletions cut 1 base from V and 4 bases from J, with 13 bases between. Germline CDR1 and CDR2: MDHEN and SYDVKM. CDR3 protein: CASSLLSWGGTEAFF. The CDR3 nucleotides are TGTGCCAGCAGTTTATTATCCTGGGGCGGCACTGAAGCTTTCTTT.

The chain has TRBV20-1 and TRBJ2-3; no firm D call. V shed 3 bases and J shed 4 bases, with 5 bases lying between them. The CDR3 covers 11 residues. In germline, CDR1 is DFQATT, CDR2 SNEGSKA (reference sequence). CDR3 residues: CSARSSDTQYF. CDR3 in DNA: TGCAGTGCTAGGTCCTCAGATACGCAGTATTTT.

This clone appeared once. The gene calls are TRBV19 and TRBJ2-7, with 13 bases that match TRBD2. CDR3 length: 17 residues. Germline CDR1 and CDR2: LNHDA and SQIVND (reference sequence). V lost 6 bases, J lost 3 bases, and 11 bases stayed unmatched. The CDR3 protein is CASRRTSGSPSIYEQYF. In DNA, the CDR3 is TGTGCCAGTAGAAGGACTAGCGGGAGTCCTTCGATCTACGAGCAGTACTTC.

The chain employs TRBV5-1 and TRBJ1-4; a possible D gene is TRBD1 (6 bases). The V and J ends lost 0 bases and 6 bases respectively, with 9 bases between them. The CDR3 sequence is 14 residues long. The V gene's germline CDR1 is SGHRS and CDR2 YFSETQ. The CDR3 is CASSLGGGDEKLFF. Here the CDR3 DNA reads TGCGCCAGCAGCTTGGGAGGGGGTGATGAAAAACTGTTTTTT. The full variable domain, in which reference TRBV5-1 and TRBJ1-4 provide the parts outside the CDR3, is KAGVTQTPRYLIKTRGQQVTLSCSPISGHRSVSWYQQTPGQGLQFLFEYFSETQRNKGNFPGRFSGRQFSNSRSEMNVSTLELGDSALYLCASSLGGGDEKLFFGSGTQLSVL.

The chain is built from TRBV13 and TRBJ2-6; D not certain. V was cut by 0 bases and J by 0 bases, with 6 bases left in between. Germline CDR1 PRHDT, CDR2 FYEKMQ (reference sequence). CDR3 size: 16 residues. The CDR3 here is CASSLGFLSGANVLTF. The DNA of the CDR3 is TGTGCCAGCAGCTTAGGCTTCCTCTCTGGGGCCAACGTCCTGACTTTC. Based on the CDR3 plus reference TRBV13 and TRBJ2-6, the full variable domain is AAGVIQSPRHLIKEKRETATLKCYPIPRHDTVYWYQQGPGQDPQFLISFYEKMQSDKGSIPDRFSAQQFSDYHSELNMSSLELGDSALYFCASSLGFLSGANVLTFGAGSRLTVL.

In the case of this clone: Different DNA sequences within this sample yield the same CDR3. The genes are TRBV28 and TRBJ2-7, with TRBD2 identical over 11 bases. The length of the CDR3 is 15 residues. CDR1 is MDHEN, CDR2 SYDVKM, per germline. V shed 6 bases, J shed 2 bases, and the junction held 6 bases outside the gene matches. The CDR3 DNA is TGTGCCAGCAGAGCTCTAGCGGGAGGAACCTACGAGCAGTACTTC. This encodes CASRALAGGTYEQYF.

The V call is TRBV29-1, the J call TRBJ2-1; maybe TRBD2 (6 bases). Germline CDR1 and CDR2: SQVTM and ANQGSEA. The CDR3 consists of 14 residues. V dropped 4 bases and J dropped 6 bases, with 16 bases sitting between them. The DNA of the CDR3 is TGCAGCGTTGTGGACATGCTGGGGGGCAATGAGCAGTTCTTC. It specifies CSVVDMLGGNEQFF.

This chain connects TRBV28 to TRBJ1-1; D gene uncertain. This CDR3 has 15 residues. Germline CDR1 is MDHEN and CDR2 is SYDVKM. V dropped 2 bases and J dropped 1 base, with 11 bases sitting between them. The CDR3 nucleotides are TGTGCCAGCAGTTTAGTTCCAGGCCCGAACACTGAAGCTTTCTTT. Amino acids: CASSLVPGPNTEAFF.

The V and J genes are TRBV14 and TRBJ2-1; TRBD2 agrees at 9 bases. The CDR3 contains 15 residues. Trimming removed 4 bases from V and 3 bases from J; junction bases left unmatched: 4. Per the germline V gene, CDR1 is SGHDN and CDR2 is FVKESK. DNA for the CDR3: TGTGCCAGCAGCCGATCTAGCGGGGTCTACAATGAGCAGTTCTTC. It specifies CASSRSSGVYNEQFF.

With respect to this clone: This sample also contains other DNA sequences that code for the same CDR3. The V gene is TRBV11-2, the J gene TRBJ2-7; possible D gene TRBD1, 5 bases. The germline V gene has CDR1 SGHAT and CDR2 FQNNGV. The V end was cut by 6 bases, the J end by 3 bases, with 9 bases between. The CDR3 is 12 amino acids. The CDR3 is CASSRQGYEQYF. The DNA of the CDR3 is TGTGCCAGCAGTCGGCAGGGCTACGAGCAGTACTTC.

The chain joins TRBV7-2 to TRBJ2-7; 10 nucleotides align to TRBD2. Per germline, CDR1 SGHTA and CDR2 FQGNSA. J lost 6 bases, V lost 0 bases, and 5 bases had no gene match. The CDR3 totals 15 residues. CDR3 loop: CASSLALAGESEQYF. For the CDR3, the DNA is TGTGCCAGCAGCTTAGCCCTAGCGGGAGAAAGCGAGCAGTACTTC.

This clone appeared a single time. The V gene is TRBV19, the J gene TRBJ1-5; TRBD1 aligns across 9 bases. The V and J ends lost 10 bases and 0 bases, in that order; junction bases with no gene match: 7. Germline V gene sequence: CDR1 LNHDA, CDR2 SQIVND (reference sequence). The CDR3 is 15 amino acids. The CDR3 reads CATPGDRVSNQPQHF. For the CDR3, the DNA is TGTGCCACCCCCGGGGACAGGGTTAGCAATCAGCCCCAGCATTTT.

The rearrangement uses TRBV19 and TRBJ2-3; 11 nucleotides align to TRBD2. The CDR3 is made up of 17 amino acids. Trimming removed 5 bases from V and 4 bases from J; junction bases left unmatched: 11. CDR1 LNHDA and CDR2 SQIVND come from the germline V gene (reference sequence). The CDR3 loop is CASSSRTSGLLADTQYF. The CDR3 region has the DNA TGTGCCAGTAGTTCCCGGACTAGCGGGCTTCTGGCAGATACGCAGTATTTT.

This clone was observed once. This sequence joins TRBV30 and TRBJ2-1; 8 nucleotides align to TRBD2. Losses at the gene ends were 1 base for V and 7 bases for J; bases not matched to a gene: 3. Germline V lookup: CDR1 GTSNPN, CDR2 SVGIG (reference sequence). CDR3 length: 13 amino acids. Here the CDR3 reads CAWSGPGGNEQFF. DNA of the CDR3: TGTGCCTGGAGTGGACCGGGAGGGAATGAGCAGTTCTTC.

This clone was detected a few times. The V call is TRBV28, the J call TRBJ1-5; D possibly corresponds to TRBD1 (5 bases). CDR1 MDHEN and CDR2 SYDVKM come from the germline V gene. V dropped 8 bases and J dropped 6 bases, with 20 bases sitting between them. The length of the CDR3 is 15 residues. The CDR3 nucleotides read TGTGCCAGCCAACCGGGACCAGGGTGGCGTCAGCCCCAGCATTTT. Translated: CASQPGPGWRQPQHF.

This chain uses TRBV3-1 (or the pseudogene TRBV3-2) with TRBJ2-5; TRBD1 is a possible D gene (5 bases). The length of the CDR3 is 11 residues. V lost 7 bases and J lost 7, with 10 bases in between. CDR1 is LGHDT, CDR2 YNNKEL, per germline (reference sequence). The CDR3 DNA reads as TGTGCCAGCACCATAACAGGGACCCAGTACTTC. It is translated as CASTITGTQYF.